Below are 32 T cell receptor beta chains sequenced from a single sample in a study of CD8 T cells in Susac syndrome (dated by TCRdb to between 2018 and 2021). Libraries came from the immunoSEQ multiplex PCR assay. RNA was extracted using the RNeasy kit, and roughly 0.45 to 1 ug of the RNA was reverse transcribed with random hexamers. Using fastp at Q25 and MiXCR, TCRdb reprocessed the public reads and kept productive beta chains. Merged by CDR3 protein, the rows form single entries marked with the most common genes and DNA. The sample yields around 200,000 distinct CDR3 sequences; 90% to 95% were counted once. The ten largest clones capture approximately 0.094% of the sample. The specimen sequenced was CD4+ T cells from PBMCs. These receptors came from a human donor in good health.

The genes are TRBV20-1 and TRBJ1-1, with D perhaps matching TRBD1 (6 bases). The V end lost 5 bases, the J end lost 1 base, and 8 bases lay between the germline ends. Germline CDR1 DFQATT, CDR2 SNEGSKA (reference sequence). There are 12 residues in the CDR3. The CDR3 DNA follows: TGCAGTGCTCAGACAGGGAACACTGAAGCTTTCTTT. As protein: CSAQTGNTEAFF.

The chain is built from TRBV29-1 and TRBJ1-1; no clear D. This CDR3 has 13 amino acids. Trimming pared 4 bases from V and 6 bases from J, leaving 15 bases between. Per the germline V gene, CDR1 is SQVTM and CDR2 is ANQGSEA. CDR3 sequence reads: CSVVKFSEAEAFF. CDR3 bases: TGCAGCGTTGTCAAGTTTTCAGAGGCTGAAGCTTTCTTT. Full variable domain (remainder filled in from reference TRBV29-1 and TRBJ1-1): SAVISQKPSRDICQRGTSLTIQCQVDSQVTMMFWYRQQPGQSLTLIATANQGSEATYESGFVIDKFPISRPNLTFSTLTVSNMSPEDSSIYLCSVVKFSEAEAFFGQGTRLTVV.

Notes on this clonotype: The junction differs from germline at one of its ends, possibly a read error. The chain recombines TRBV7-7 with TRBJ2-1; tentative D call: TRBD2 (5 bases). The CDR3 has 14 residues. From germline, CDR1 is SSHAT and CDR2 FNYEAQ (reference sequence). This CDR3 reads CASSPGGPVNEQFF. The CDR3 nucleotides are TGTGCTAGCAGCCCCGGAGGACCCGTCAATGAGCAGTTCTTC.

The CDR3 spells CASSPSGRGPTDTQYF. CDR3 DNA sequence: TGCGCCAGCAGCCCCTCTGGGCGGGGGCCCACAGATACGCAGTATTTT. This sequence joins TRBV4-3 and TRBJ2-3, with a possible D match to TRBD2 (7 bases). The V end was cut by 4 bases, the J end by 2 bases, with 16 bases between. The CDR3 has 16 amino acids. Germline CDR1 is LGHNA and CDR2 is YSLEER.

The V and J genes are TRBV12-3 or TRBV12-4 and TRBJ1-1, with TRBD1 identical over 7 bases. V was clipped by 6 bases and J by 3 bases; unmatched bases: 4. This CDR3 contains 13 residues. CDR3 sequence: CASSRDRYTEAFF. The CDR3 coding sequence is TGTGCCAGCAGCCGGGACAGATACACTGAAGCTTTCTTT.

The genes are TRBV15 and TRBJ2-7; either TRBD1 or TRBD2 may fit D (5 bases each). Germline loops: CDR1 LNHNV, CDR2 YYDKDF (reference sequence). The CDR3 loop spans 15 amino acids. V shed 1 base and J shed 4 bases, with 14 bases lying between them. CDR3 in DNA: TGTGCCACCAGCAGAGTATACGGGGCCGCGTACGAGCAGTACTTC. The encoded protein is CATSRVYGAAYEQYF.

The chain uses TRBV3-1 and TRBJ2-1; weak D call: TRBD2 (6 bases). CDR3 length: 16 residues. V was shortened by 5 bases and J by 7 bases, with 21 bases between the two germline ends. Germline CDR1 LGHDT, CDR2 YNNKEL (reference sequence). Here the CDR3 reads CASSASLSGITNEQFF. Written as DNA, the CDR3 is TGTGCCAGCAGCGCTTCTCTTAGCGGAATAACGAATGAGCAGTTCTTC.

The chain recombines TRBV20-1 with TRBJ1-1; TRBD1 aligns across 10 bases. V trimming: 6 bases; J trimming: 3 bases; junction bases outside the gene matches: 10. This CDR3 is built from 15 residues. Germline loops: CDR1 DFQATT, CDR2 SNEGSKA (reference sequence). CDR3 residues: CSATKVGTGDTEAFF. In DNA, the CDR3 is TGCAGTGCAACCAAAGTTGGGACAGGGGACACTGAAGCTTTCTTT.

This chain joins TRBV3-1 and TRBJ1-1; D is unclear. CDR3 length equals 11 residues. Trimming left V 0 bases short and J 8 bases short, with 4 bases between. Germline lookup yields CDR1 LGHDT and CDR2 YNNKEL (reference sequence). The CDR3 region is CASSQDLEAFF. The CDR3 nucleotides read TGTGCCAGCAGCCAAGATTTAGAAGCTTTCTTT.

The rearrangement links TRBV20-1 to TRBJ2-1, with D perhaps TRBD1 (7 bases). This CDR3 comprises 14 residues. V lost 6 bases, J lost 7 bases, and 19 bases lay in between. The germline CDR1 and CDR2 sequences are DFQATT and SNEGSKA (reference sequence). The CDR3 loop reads CSALWAGGYNEQFF. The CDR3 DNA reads TGCAGTGCCCTCTGGGCAGGGGGGTATAATGAGCAGTTCTTC.

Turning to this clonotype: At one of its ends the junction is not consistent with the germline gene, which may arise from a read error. The CDR3 sequence is CANSLTVEETQYF. In DNA, the CDR3 is TGTGCCAACAGCTTAACAGTTGAAGAGACCCAGTACTTC. This rearrangement joins TRBV5-6 to TRBJ2-5; the D is unclear. The CDR3 sequence is 13 residues long. Germline V lookup: CDR1 SGHDT, CDR2 YYEEEE. The full variable domain, its missing parts supplied by reference TRBV5-6 and TRBJ2-5, is DAGVTQSPTHLIKTRGQQVTLRCSPKSGHDTVSWYQQALGQGPQFIFQYYEEEERQRGNFPDRFSGHQFPNYSSELNVNALLLGDSALYLCANSLTVEETQYFGPGTRLLVL.

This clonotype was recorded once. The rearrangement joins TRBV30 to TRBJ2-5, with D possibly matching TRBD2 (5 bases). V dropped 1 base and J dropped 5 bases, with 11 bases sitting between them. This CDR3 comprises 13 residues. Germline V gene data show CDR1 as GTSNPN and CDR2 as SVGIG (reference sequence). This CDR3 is CAWSDGVGETQYF. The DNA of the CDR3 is TGTGCCTGGAGTGACGGGGTCGGGGAGACCCAGTACTTC.

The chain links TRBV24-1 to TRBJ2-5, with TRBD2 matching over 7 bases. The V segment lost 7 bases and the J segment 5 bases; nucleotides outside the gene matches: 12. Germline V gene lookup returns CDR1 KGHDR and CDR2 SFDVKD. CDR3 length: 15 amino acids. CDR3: CATSPGGVGQETQYF. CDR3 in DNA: TGTGCCACCAGCCCTGGGGGGGTTGGGCAGGAGACCCAGTACTTC.

CDR3: CASSLIGAPVNEKLFF. The CDR3 DNA sequence: TGTGCCAGCAGTTTAATTGGGGCCCCGGTTAATGAAAAACTGTTTTTT. The chain links TRBV27 to TRBJ1-4; tentatively, D is TRBD1 (5 bases). V shed 2 bases and J shed 4 bases, with 14 bases lying between them. Germline V gene data show CDR1 as MNHEY and CDR2 as SMNVEV (reference sequence). The CDR3 consists of 16 residues. The variable domain in full, with the rest retrieved from reference TRBV27 and TRBJ1-4, is EAQVTQNPRYLITVTGKKLTVTCSQNMNHEYMSWYRQDPGLGLRQIYYSMNVEVTDKGDVPEGYKVSRKEKRNFPLILESPSPNQTSLYFCASSLIGAPVNEKLFFGSGTQLSVL.

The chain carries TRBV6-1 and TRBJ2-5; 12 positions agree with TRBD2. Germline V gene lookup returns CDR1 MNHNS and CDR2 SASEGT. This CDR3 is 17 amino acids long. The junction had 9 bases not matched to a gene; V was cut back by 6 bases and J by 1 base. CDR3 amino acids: CASSLPRTSGIQETQYF. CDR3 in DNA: TGTGCCAGCAGCCTCCCTCGGACTAGCGGGATCCAAGAGACCCAGTACTTC.

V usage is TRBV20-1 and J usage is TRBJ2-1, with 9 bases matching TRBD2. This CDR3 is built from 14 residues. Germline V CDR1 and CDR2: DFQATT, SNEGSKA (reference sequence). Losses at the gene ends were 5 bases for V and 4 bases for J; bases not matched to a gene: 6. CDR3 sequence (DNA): TGCAGTGCTCCTGTTAGCGGGAGTTACAATGAGCAGTTCTTC. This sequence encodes CSAPVSGSYNEQFF.

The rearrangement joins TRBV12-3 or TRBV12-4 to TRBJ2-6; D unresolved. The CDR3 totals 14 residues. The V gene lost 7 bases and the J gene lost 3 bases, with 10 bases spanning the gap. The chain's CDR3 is CASNPSGGANVLTF. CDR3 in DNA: TGTGCCAGCAACCCCTCGGGTGGGGCCAACGTCCTGACTTTC.

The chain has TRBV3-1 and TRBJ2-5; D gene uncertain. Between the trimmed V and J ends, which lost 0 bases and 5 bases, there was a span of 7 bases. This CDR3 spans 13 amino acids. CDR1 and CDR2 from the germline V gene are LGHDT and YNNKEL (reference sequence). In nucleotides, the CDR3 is TGTGCCAGCAGCCAAGATACTGGGGAGACCCAGTACTTC. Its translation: CASSQDTGETQYF.

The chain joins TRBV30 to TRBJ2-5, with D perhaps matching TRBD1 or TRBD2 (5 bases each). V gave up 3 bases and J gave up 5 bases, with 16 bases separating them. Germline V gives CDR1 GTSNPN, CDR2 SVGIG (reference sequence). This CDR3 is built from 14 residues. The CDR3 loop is CAWSRDLTGETQYF. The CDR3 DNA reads TGTGCCTGGAGCCGGGACCTCACGGGCGAGACCCAGTACTTC.

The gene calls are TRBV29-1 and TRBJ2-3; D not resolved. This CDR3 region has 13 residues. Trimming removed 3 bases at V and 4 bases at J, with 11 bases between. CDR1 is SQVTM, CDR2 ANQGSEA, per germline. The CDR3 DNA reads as TGCAGCGTTGACCGGGTGCGTCCAGATACGCAGTATTTT. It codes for CSVDRVRPDTQYF.

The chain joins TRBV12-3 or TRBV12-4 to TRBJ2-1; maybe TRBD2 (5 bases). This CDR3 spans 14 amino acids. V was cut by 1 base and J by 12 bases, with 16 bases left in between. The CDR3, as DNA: TGTGCCAGCAGTTTAGACCCTCGTGTTGCGGGGCAGTTCTTC. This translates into CASSLDPRVAGQFF.

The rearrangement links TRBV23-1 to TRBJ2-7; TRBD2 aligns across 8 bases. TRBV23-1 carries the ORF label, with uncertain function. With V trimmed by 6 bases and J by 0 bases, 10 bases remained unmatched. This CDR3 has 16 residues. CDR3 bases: TGCGCCAGCAGCCTCTCCGGGACTAGAAGCTCCTACGAGCAGTACGTC. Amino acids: CASSLSGTRSSYEQYV.

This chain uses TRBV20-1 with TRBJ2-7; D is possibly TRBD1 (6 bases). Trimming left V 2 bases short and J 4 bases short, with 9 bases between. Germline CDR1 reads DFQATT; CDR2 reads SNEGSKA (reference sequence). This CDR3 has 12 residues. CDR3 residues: CSARWTEYEQYV. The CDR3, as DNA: TGCAGTGCTAGATGGACAGAATACGAGCAGTACGTC.

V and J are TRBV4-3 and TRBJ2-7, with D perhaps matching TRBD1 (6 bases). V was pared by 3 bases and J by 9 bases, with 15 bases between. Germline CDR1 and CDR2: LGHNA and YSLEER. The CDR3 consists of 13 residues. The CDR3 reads CASSQTRDTRQYF. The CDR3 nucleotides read TGCGCCAGCAGCCAGACCCGGGACACACGGCAGTACTTC.

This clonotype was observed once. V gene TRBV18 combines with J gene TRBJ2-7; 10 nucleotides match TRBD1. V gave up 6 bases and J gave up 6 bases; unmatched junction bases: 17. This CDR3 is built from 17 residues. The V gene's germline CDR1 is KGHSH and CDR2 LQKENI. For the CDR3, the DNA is TGTGCCAGCTCCAACGCCCTCTCCGGGACAGGGGATGGCGAGCAGTACGTC. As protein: CASSNALSGTGDGEQYV.

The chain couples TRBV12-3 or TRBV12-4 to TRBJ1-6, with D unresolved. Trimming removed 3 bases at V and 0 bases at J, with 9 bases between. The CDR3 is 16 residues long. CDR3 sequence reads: CASSFENSSYNSPLHF. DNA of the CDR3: TGTGCCAGCAGTTTTGAGAATAGCTCCTATAATTCACCCCTCCACTTT.

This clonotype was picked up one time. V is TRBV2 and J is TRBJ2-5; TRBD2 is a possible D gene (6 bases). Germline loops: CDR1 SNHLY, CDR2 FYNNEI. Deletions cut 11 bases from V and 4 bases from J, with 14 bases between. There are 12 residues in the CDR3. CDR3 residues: CAGSLGGETQYF. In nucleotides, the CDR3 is TGTGCCGGGAGTCTGGGGGGAGAGACCCAGTACTTC.

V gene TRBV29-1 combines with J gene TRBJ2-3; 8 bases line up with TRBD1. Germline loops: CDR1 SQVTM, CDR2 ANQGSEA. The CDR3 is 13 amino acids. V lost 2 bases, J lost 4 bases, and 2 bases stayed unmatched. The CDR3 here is CSVENRGADTQYF. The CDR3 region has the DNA TGCAGCGTTGAAAACAGGGGGGCAGATACGCAGTATTTT.

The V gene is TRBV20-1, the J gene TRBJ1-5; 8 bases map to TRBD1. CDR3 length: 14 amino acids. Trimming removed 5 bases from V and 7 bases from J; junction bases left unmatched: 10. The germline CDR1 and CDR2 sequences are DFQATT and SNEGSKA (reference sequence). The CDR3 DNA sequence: TGCAGTGCTGACCTTCAGGGGGCAGGGCAGCCCCAGCATTTT. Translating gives CSADLQGAGQPQHF.

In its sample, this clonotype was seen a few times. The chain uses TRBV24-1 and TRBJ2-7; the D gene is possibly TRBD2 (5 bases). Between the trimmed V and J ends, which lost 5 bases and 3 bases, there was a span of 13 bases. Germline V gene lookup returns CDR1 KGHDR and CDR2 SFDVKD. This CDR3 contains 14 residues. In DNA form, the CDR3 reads TGTGCCACCAGTGCGGCAAAGAGGGACTACGAGCAGTACGTC. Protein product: CATSAAKRDYEQYV.

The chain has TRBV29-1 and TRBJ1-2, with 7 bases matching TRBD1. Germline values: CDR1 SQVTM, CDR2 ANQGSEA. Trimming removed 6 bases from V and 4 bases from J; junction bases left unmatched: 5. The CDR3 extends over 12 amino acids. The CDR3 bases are TGCAGCGTCCGGACAGGAGCCTATGGCTACACCTTC. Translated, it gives CSVRTGAYGYTF.

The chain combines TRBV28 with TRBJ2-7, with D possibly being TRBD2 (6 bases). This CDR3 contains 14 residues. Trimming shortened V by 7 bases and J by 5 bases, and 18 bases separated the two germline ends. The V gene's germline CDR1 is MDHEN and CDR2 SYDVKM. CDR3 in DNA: TGTGCCAGCACCCTCGTGGGGGGTCTACACGAGCAGTACTTC. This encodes CASTLVGGLHEQYF.